These T cell receptor beta chains were read from a single sample in a study of T cell responses to AZD1222 COVID-19 vaccine. Here immunoSEQ multiplex PCR was the method, and the copy in TCRdb shows in-frame clones only, minus some. The sample has 100,000 to 150,000 clones, about 89% seen once. The sample was peripheral blood, taken on day 0 of AZD1222 vaccination. The source of these receptors is an adult in good health. Each CDR3 is given with its conserved first and last residue. Fields, in order: J gene, CDR3 length, V gene, clone size, D gene, CDR3 DNA, CDR3 protein. The D gene is left open where the match is weak. Not all rows give a size; the values are once, few, many and, for expanded clones, a class.

>TRBJ2-7|13|TRBV2|.|.
TGTGCCAGCAGTGCCCACAGGGACCACGAGCAGTACTTC
CASSAHRDHEQYF
>TRBJ1-2|13|TRBV18|.|.
TGTGCCAGCTCATCCGTGCGAACTGACGGCTACACCTTC
CASSSVRTDGYTF
>TRBJ1-5|14|TRBV28|.|.
TGTGCCACCAACGAGGAGGCCGGCAATCAGCCCCAGCATTTT
CATNEEAGNQPQHF
>TRBJ1-2|16|TRBV7-6|.|.
TGTGCCAGCAGCCTTTGTCCCACAGGGATTTGCTATGGCTACACCTTC
CASSLCPTGICYGYTF
>TRBJ2-7|15|TRBV19|.|.
TGTGCCAGTAGCCTCATGACAGGACAGCCCTACGAGCAGTACTTC
CASSLMTGQPYEQYF
>TRBJ1-2|13|TRBV19|few|TRBD1
TGTGCCAGACGACCGGGACAGGGTAGGAGCTACACCTTC
CARRPGQGRSYTF
>TRBJ2-2|17|TRBV7-3|.|.
TGTGCCAGCAGCCCGGGGCTCAGGGGAGCATGGACCGGGGAGCTGTTTTTT
CASSPGLRGAWTGELFF
>TRBJ1-6|16|TRBV3-1/TRBV3-2|.|TRBD1
TGTGCCAGCAGCCAGGTAAAGGGGGCTAGGAATTCACCCCTCCACTTT
CASSQVKGARNSPLHF
>TRBJ1-2|16|TRBV28|.|.
TGTGCCAGCAGTCTGGGGGTTAGAGACCGTGGCTATGGCTACACCTTC
CASSLGVRDRGYGYTF
>TRBJ2-3|14|TRBV9|once|.
TGTGCCAGCAGCGTAGGGACAGGCACAGATACGCAGTATTTT
CASSVGTGTDTQYF
>TRBJ1-1|13|TRBV6-5|.|.
TGTGCCAGCAATGGACGGATGAACACTGAAGCTTTCTTT
CASNGRMNTEAFF
>TRBJ2-7|15|TRBV5-1|.|TRBD2
TGCGCCAGCAGCCAACGGACTAGCGGAGGTGACGAGCAGTACTTC
CASSQRTSGGDEQYF
>TRBJ2-7|12|TRBV6-1|.|.
TGTGCCAGCAGTGAACCCTCCTACGAGCAGTACTTC
CASSEPSYEQYF
>TRBJ1-2|13|TRBV5-1|once|.
TGCGCCAGCAGTCCAAAACAGGGAGCGGGCTACACCTTC
CASSPKQGAGYTF
>TRBJ2-2|12|TRBV5-5|few|.
TGTGCCAGCAGTTTGAATGTCGGGGAGCTGTTTTTT
CASSLNVGELFF
>TRBJ2-5|11|TRBV20-1|.|.
TGCAGTGCCCCTACGCCGGAGACCCAGTACTTC
CSAPTPETQYF
>TRBJ2-1|17|TRBV7-7|.|.
TGTGCTAGCAGCTTGGGCAGGGGAAGGGTTGACTACAATGAGCAGTTCTTC
CASSLGRGRVDYNEQFF
>TRBJ1-5|14|TRBV7-9|.|.
TGTGCCAGCAGCTTACAGGGGTTTAGCCAGCCCCAGCATTTT
CASSLQGFSQPQHF
>TRBJ1-3|13|TRBV24-1|.|.
TGTGCCACCAGTGATTTGGCAGGGTCTACCATATATTTT
CATSDLAGSTIYF
>TRBJ2-7|15|TRBV9|.|.
TGTGCCAGCAGCGTAGAAGGGGACGTCGTTTACGAGCAGTACTTC
CASSVEGDVVYEQYF
>TRBJ1-1|14|TRBV2|.|.
TGTGCCAGCAGTGAAACATACATGAACACTGAAGCTTTCTTT
CASSETYMNTEAFF
>TRBJ2-3|16|TRBV18|.|.
TGTGCCAGCTCCCTGGGGTCGACTCGGAGCACAGATACGCAGTATTTT
CASSLGSTRSTDTQYF
>TRBJ2-1|15|TRBV11-2|.|TRBD2
TGTGCCAGCAGCTTAGCGGGACTAGCCGCCAATGAGCAGTTCTTC
CASSLAGLAANEQFF
>TRBJ1-1|16|TRBV14|.|.
TGTGCCAGCAGCCAAGATATTGACGCCGCCTCGGGGGAAGCTTTCTTT
CASSQDIDAASGEAFF
>TRBJ2-1|15|TRBV7-3|.|.
TGTGCCAGCAGCCCAAACCTCCATGGAATCAATGAGCAGTTCTTC
CASSPNLHGINEQFF
>TRBJ1-1|15|TRBV9|few|.
TGTGCCAGCAGCCCCCCCGGGACACCGAACACTGAAGCTTTCTTT
CASSPPGTPNTEAFF
>TRBJ2-2|15|TRBV5-1|.|.
TGCGCCAGCAGCTCCATTGGACAGAACACCGGGGAGCTGTTTTTT
CASSSIGQNTGELFF
>TRBJ1-1|14|TRBV27|.|.
TGTGCCAGCAGTCCCCTCGGGGGCAACACTGAAGCTTTCTTT
CASSPLGGNTEAFF
>TRBJ1-5|15|TRBV5-4|once|.
TGTGCCAGCAGCTTGGAACCCAGGGAGGATCAGCCCCAGCATTTT
CASSLEPREDQPQHF
>TRBJ2-5|13|TRBV11-3|.|.
TGTGCCAGCAGCGGAGATAGCCAAGAGACCCAGTACTTC
CASSGDSQETQYF
>TRBJ2-1|17|TRBV11-2|.|TRBD2
TGTGCCAGCAGCACCACGACTAGCGGACTTTCCTACAATGAGCAGTTCTTC
CASSTTTSGLSYNEQFF
>TRBJ1-2|15|TRBV19|.|.
TGTGCCAGTAGTATGGGGGAGGGCACCGGGCGCGGCTACACCTTC
CASSMGEGTGRGYTF
>TRBJ1-2|14|TRBV30|.|TRBD1
TGTGCCTGGAGCAGGGGGACAGGGAATTATGGCTACACCTTC
CAWSRGTGNYGYTF
>TRBJ1-1|15|TRBV30|.|.
TGTGCCTGGAGTGCCCTCTGGACTCCGAACACTGAAGCTTTCTTT
CAWSALWTPNTEAFF
>TRBJ1-2|15|TRBV10-3|.|TRBD1
TGTGCCATCAGTGCCCTCCGGACAGGGGCCTATGGCTACACCTTC
CAISALRTGAYGYTF
>TRBJ2-1|12|TRBV12-3/TRBV12-4|.|.
TGTGCCAGCAGGACCGGGCCGGGGGAGCAGTTCTTC
CASRTGPGEQFF
>TRBJ1-4|14|TRBV20-1|.|TRBD1
TGCAGTGCCAGTTACAGGGGGGTTAATGAAAAACTGTTTTTT
CSASYRGVNEKLFF
>TRBJ1-3|15|TRBV2|.|TRBD1
TGTGCCAGCAGTGGGGACAGGGTTCCTGGAAACACCATATATTTT
CASSGDRVPGNTIYF
>TRBJ1-3|14|TRBV6-4|.|TRBD1
TGTGCCAGCAGCCGCCGGGACAGGGGAAACACCATATATTTT
CASSRRDRGNTIYF
>TRBJ1-5|15|TRBV11-2|.|TRBD1
TGTGCCAGCAGCTTAGGGGGGACAGGAAATCAGCCCCAGCATTTT
CASSLGGTGNQPQHF
>TRBJ2-7|15|TRBV5-1|.|.
TGCGCCAGCAGCCCAGGGGGGGCTTTCACTTACGAGCAGTACTTC
CASSPGGAFTYEQYF
>TRBJ1-2|16|TRBV7-9|.|.
TGTGCCAGCAGCTCCGAATGGGCTCTACACATCTATGGCTACACCTTC
CASSSEWALHIYGYTF